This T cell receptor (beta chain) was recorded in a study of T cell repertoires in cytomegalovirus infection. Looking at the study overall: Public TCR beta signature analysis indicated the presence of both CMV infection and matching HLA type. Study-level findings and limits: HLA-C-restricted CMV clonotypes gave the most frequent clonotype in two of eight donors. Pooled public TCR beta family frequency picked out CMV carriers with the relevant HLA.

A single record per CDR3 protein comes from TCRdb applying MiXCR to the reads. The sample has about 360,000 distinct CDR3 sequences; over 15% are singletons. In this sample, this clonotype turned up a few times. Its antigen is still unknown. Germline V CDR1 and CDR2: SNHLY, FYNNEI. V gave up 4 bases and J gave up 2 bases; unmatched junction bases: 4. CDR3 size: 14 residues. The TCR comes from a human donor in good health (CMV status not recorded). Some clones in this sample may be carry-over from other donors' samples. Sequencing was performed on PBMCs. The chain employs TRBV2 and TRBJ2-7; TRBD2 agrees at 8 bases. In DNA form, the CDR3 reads TGTGCCAGCAGTGTACGGGGGGGCGCCTACGAGCAGTACTTC. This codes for CASSVRGGAYEQYF.